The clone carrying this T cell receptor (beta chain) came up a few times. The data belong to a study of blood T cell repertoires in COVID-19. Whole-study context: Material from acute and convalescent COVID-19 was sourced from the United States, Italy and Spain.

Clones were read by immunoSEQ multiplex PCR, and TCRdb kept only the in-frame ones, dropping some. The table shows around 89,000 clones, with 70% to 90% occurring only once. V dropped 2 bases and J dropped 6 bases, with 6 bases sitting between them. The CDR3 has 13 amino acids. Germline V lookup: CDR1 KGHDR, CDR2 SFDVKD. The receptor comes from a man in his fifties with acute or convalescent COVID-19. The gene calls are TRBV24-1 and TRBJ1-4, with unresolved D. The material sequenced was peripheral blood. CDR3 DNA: TGTGCCACCAGTGATTGGCGGGATGAAAAACTGTTTTTT. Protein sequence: CATSDWRDEKLFF.